Each of the 9 T cell receptor beta chains below was sequenced from the same sample in a study of blood T cell repertoires in COVID-19. Sequenced by immunoSEQ multiplex PCR; TCRdb stores in-frame clones only, minus some. The data hold roughly 250,000 clones, with about 88% observed a single time. Specimen: peripheral blood. These TCRs come from a woman between 35 and 50 years old who had recovered from COVID-19.

V usage is TRBV7-9 and J usage is TRBJ1-2; D is perhaps TRBD1 (6 bases). With 6 bases removed from V and 6 bases from J, the gap between germline ends came to 17 bases. There are 14 residues in the CDR3. The germline CDR1 and CDR2 sequences are SEHNR and FQNEAQ (reference sequence). The CDR3 is CASRSPGAGDGYTF. CDR3 DNA sequence: TGTGCCAGCAGATCTCCGGGGGCGGGAGATGGCTACACCTTC.

The chain recombines TRBV9 with TRBJ2-6, with TRBD2 identical over 8 bases. CDR1 is SGDLS, CDR2 YYNGEE, per germline. The CDR3 runs 16 residues. V was clipped by 3 bases and J by 2 bases; unmatched bases: 4. The CDR3 region has the DNA TGTGCCAGCAGCGGGACTAGCTTTCCTGGGGCCAACGTCCTGACTTTC. Residues: CASSGTSFPGANVLTF.

The chain couples TRBV19 to TRBJ2-7, with TRBD1 as a possible D gene (5 bases). V was pared by 2 bases and J by 10 bases, with 9 bases between. This CDR3 spans 11 amino acids. Germline values: CDR1 LNHDA, CDR2 SQIVND (reference sequence). The CDR3 here is CASSITDRQYF. The DNA for the CDR3 is TGTGCCAGTAGTATAACTGACAGACAGTACTTC.

The rearrangement links TRBV6-2 or TRBV6-3 to TRBJ2-7, with 8 bases that match TRBD2. This CDR3 is 14 amino acids long. The V and J ends lost 6 bases and 5 bases, in that order; junction bases with no gene match: 9. Germline V gives CDR1 MNHEY, CDR2 SVGEGT. CDR3 in amino acids: CASSRSGGYHEQYF. The CDR3 DNA reads TGTGCCAGCAGCCGGAGCGGGGGTTACCACGAGCAGTACTTC.

J is TRBJ1-2 and V is TRBV30; 7 bases agree with TRBD1. The V and J ends lost 3 bases and 4 bases, in that order; junction bases with no gene match: 5. The V gene's germline CDR1 is GTSNPN and CDR2 SVGIG (reference sequence). The CDR3 runs to 13 residues. This CDR3 is CAWRTGYGYGYTF. CDR3 bases: TGTGCCTGGAGGACAGGGTACGGCTATGGCTACACCTTC.

The V call is TRBV29-1, the J call TRBJ2-5, with TRBD1 matching 7 bases. The CDR3 is 15 residues long. The trim removed 3 bases at V and 5 bases at J, leaving 12 bases unmatched. Germline CDR1 is SQVTM and CDR2 is ANQGSEA. The CDR3 sequence is CSVDVGQAGLETQYF. Written as DNA, the CDR3 is TGCAGCGTTGATGTCGGACAGGCGGGTCTTGAGACCCAGTACTTC.

The chain uses TRBV6-5 and TRBJ1-2; 7 bases are shared with TRBD1. V lost 3 bases, J lost 0 bases, and 4 bases stayed unmatched. Per germline, CDR1 MNHEY and CDR2 SVGAGI. The CDR3 totals 15 residues. CDR3 bases: TGTGCCAGCAGTTATCGCACAGGGGCTAACTATGGCTACACCTTC. Its translation is CASSYRTGANYGYTF.

J is TRBJ2-2 and V is TRBV7-2, with 7 bases fitting TRBD2. Germline lookup yields CDR1 SGHTA and CDR2 FQGNSA. J lost 7 bases, V lost 1 base, and 12 bases had no gene match. The length of the CDR3 is 17 residues. For the CDR3, the DNA is TGTGCCAGCAGCTTAGGGCATGGCGGGGGAAGAGGCGGGGAGCTGTTTTTT. As protein: CASSLGHGGGRGGELFF. Based on the CDR3 plus reference TRBV7-2 and TRBJ2-2, the full variable domain is GAGVSQSPSNKVTEKGKDVELRCDPISGHTALYWYRQSLGQGLEFLIYFQGNSAPDKSGLPSDRFSAERTGGSVSTLTIQRTQQEDSAVYLCASSLGHGGGRGGELFFGEGSRLTVL.

The chain combines TRBV24-1 with TRBJ2-1; tentative D call: TRBD1 (6 bases). V lost 2 bases and J lost 9, with 16 bases in between. Germline CDR1 is KGHDR and CDR2 is SFDVKD. This CDR3 is built from 15 residues. CDR3 in amino acids: CATSDWGQGSSEQFF. The CDR3 region has the DNA TGTGCCACCAGTGATTGGGGGCAGGGAAGTTCTGAGCAGTTCTTC.